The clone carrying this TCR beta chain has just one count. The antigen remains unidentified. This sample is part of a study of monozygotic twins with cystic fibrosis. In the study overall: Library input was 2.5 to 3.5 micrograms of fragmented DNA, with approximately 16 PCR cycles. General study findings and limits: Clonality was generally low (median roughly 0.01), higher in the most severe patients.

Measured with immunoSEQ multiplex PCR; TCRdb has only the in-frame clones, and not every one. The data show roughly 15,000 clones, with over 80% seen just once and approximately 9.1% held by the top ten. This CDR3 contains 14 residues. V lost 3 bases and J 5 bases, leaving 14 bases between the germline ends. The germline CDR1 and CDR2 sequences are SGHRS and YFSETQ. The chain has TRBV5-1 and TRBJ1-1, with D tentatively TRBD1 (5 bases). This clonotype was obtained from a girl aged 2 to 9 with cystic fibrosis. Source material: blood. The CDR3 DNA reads TGCGCCAGCAGCTGGGACCCCCCCGGGACTGAAGCTTTCTTT. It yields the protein CASSWDPPGTEAFF.